The next 25 T cell receptor beta chains were all read from a single sample in a study of T cells in pancreatic ductal adenocarcinoma. The selected patients with pancreatic ductal adenocarcinoma had surgery but no neoadjuvant therapy. TCRdb's table, derived via immunoSEQ multiplex PCR, lists solely in-frame clones and lacks some. The table includes 97,000 or so clones, roughly 95% detected once. The sequenced sample was PBMCs. The receptors derive from a human donor with pancreatic ductal adenocarcinoma.

The chain joins TRBV7-8 to TRBJ2-3; 13 bases line up with TRBD2. Germline CDR1 SGHVS, CDR2 FQNEAQ. J lost 0 bases, V lost 5 bases, and 11 bases had no gene match. This CDR3 is built from 19 residues. Here the CDR3 reads CASSQPKLAGGSSTDTQYF. CDR3 sequence (DNA): TGTGCCAGCAGCCAACCGAAACTAGCGGGAGGGAGTAGCACAGATACGCAGTATTTT.

The gene calls are TRBV28 and TRBJ1-1; D remains unclear. The CDR3 runs 11 residues. V lost 6 bases, J lost 4 bases, and 6 bases lay in between. Germline lookup yields CDR1 MDHEN and CDR2 SYDVKM. Here the CDR3 DNA reads TGTGCCAGCAGCATTAGCACTGAAGCTTTCTTT. Its translation is CASSISTEAFF.

The V call is TRBV18, the J call TRBJ2-5; TRBD1 matches 8 bases. CDR1 is KGHSH and CDR2 is LQKENI in the germline V gene. This CDR3 is built from 14 residues. V was pared by 6 bases and J by 1 base, with 4 bases of the junction left unmatched. The chain's CDR3 is CASSPTGGQETQYF. CDR3 in DNA: TGTGCCAGCTCCCCAACAGGGGGCCAAGAGACCCAGTACTTC.

This chain connects TRBV7-6 to TRBJ2-1, with 8 bases matching TRBD2. The V gene's germline CDR1 is SGHVS and CDR2 FNYEAQ. Trimming cost V 5 bases and J 4 bases; bases outside gene matches: 4. The CDR3 covers 14 residues. CDR3 protein: CASSRTSLYNEQFF. In nucleotides, the CDR3 is TGTGCCAGCAGCCGGACTAGCTTATACAATGAGCAGTTCTTC.

This rearrangement joins TRBV30 to TRBJ2-1; 11 bases align to TRBD2. CDR1 and CDR2 (germline): GTSNPN, SVGIG (reference sequence). This CDR3 is 14 amino acids long. V lost 5 bases and J lost 6; bases outside the gene matches: 6. DNA of the CDR3: TGTGCCTGGTCATTAGCGGGAGGGCGCAATGAGCAGTTCTTC. Translated, it gives CAWSLAGGRNEQFF.

V is TRBV5-4 and J is TRBJ2-3; TRBD2 agrees at 8 bases. Unmatched junction bases numbered 7, after V lost 4 bases and J lost 12 bases. The CDR3 totals 12 residues. Germline CDR1 is SGHNT and CDR2 is YYREEE (reference sequence). CDR3 loop: CASSVPGLEQYF. For the CDR3, the DNA is TGTGCCAGCAGCGTCCCGGGACTAGAACAGTATTTT.

The V and J genes are TRBV28 and TRBJ1-2; TRBD1 is a possible D gene (6 bases). The CDR3 runs 14 residues. V gave up 5 bases and J gave up 2 bases, with 12 bases separating them. Germline CDR1 is MDHEN and CDR2 is SYDVKM. CDR3 sequence: CASSLGQNNYGYTF. CDR3 sequence (DNA): TGTGCCAGCAGTCTTGGACAGAACAACTATGGCTACACCTTC.

This chain joins TRBV5-4 and TRBJ2-3; 7 bases align to TRBD2. Germline V gene sequence: CDR1 SGHNT, CDR2 YYREEE (reference sequence). This CDR3 is 12 amino acids long. Trimming at V came to 9 bases and at J to 6 bases, leaving 7 bases not matched to a gene. In DNA, the CDR3 is TGTGCCACCCGGGAGGAGGGGGATACGCAGTATTTT. This gives the protein CATREEGDTQYF. The complete variable domain, with remaining parts taken from reference TRBV5-4 and TRBJ2-3, reads ETGVTQSPTHLIKTRGQQVTLRCSSQSGHNTVSWYQQALGQGPQFIFQYYREEENGRGNFPPRFSGLQFPNYSSELNVNALELDDSALYLCATREEGDTQYFGPGTRLTVL.

The rearrangement uses TRBV7-6 and TRBJ2-7, with 8 bases lining up with TRBD1. The CDR3 spans 15 residues. Looked up from germline, CDR1 is SGHVS and CDR2 is FNYEAQ. The V segment lost 4 bases and the J segment 5 bases; nucleotides outside the gene matches: 10. CDR3 nucleotide sequence: TGTGCCAGCAGCTACGGAACGGACAGGGCCGACGAGCAGTACTTC. This sequence encodes CASSYGTDRADEQYF.

The chain employs TRBV7-2 and TRBJ2-5; D may be TRBD2 (6 bases). Trimming left V 2 bases short and J 7 bases short, with 23 bases between. This CDR3 has 17 residues. Germline loops: CDR1 SGHTA, CDR2 FQGNSA. The DNA for the CDR3 is TGTGCCAGCAGCTTATTAGTCTTGCTGGGGGGTTCGGGGACCCAGTACTTC. This encodes CASSLLVLLGGSGTQYF.

V gene TRBV4-2 combines with J gene TRBJ2-1; 11 bases agree with TRBD2. Germline trimming cut 0 bases from V and 8 bases from J; bases unmatched to any gene: 9. This CDR3 is 17 amino acids long. Germline V lookup: CDR1 LGHNA, CDR2 YNFKEQ. CDR3 sequence reads: CASSQESASGRLYEQFF. The CDR3 DNA reads TGTGCCAGCAGCCAAGAGTCCGCTAGCGGGAGGCTGTATGAGCAGTTCTTC.

The chain combines TRBV2 with TRBJ1-4; the match to TRBD1 covers 8 bases. Germline assignment: CDR1 SNHLY and CDR2 FYNNEI. Losses at the gene ends were 6 bases for V and 7 bases for J; bases not matched to a gene: 4. There are 13 residues in the CDR3. The CDR3 region is CASRGQGAEKLFF. The CDR3 DNA reads TGTGCCAGCAGGGGGCAGGGGGCTGAAAAACTGTTTTTT.

The V gene is TRBV5-1, the J gene TRBJ1-1; TRBD1 might be the D (6 bases). V lost 0 bases and J 4 bases, leaving 10 bases between the germline ends. CDR1 is SGHRS, CDR2 YFSETQ, per germline. The CDR3 is made up of 14 amino acids. CDR3 in amino acids: CASSLAGAGTEAFF. The CDR3 DNA is TGCGCCAGCAGCTTGGCAGGGGCGGGCACTGAAGCTTTCTTT.

The chain links TRBV28 to TRBJ2-2; the D gene is possibly TRBD2 (5 bases). The V end was cut by 8 bases, the J end by 3 bases, with 13 bases between. CDR1 MDHEN and CDR2 SYDVKM come from the germline V gene. The CDR3 totals 14 residues. CDR3 bases: TGTGCCAGCCTGAGAGGGCAGGACACCGGGGAGCTGTTTTTT. This translates into CASLRGQDTGELFF.

The genes are TRBV4-1 and TRBJ2-1; TRBD2 aligns across 11 bases. Germline CDR1 reads MGHRA; CDR2 reads YSYEKL. The CDR3 extends over 19 amino acids. With V trimmed by 2 bases and J by 3 bases, 12 bases remained unmatched. CDR3 in amino acids: CASSQLGLAGGPLYNEQFF. CDR3 DNA: TGCGCCAGCAGCCAATTAGGGCTAGCGGGAGGACCCCTCTACAATGAGCAGTTCTTC.

The CDR3 protein is CAISEQGRGYGYTF. The CDR3 DNA follows: TGTGCCATCAGTGAACAGGGAAGAGGCTATGGCTACACCTTC. The chain is built from TRBV10-3 and TRBJ1-2; maybe TRBD1 (6 bases). This CDR3 has 14 residues. The germline gives CDR1 ENHRY, CDR2 SYGVKD. Trimming removed 3 bases from V and 4 bases from J, with 12 bases in between.

CDR3 protein: CASSREGPETQYF. The DNA for the CDR3 is TGTGCCAGCAGCAGGGAGGGGCCAGAGACCCAGTACTTC. The chain recombines TRBV5-4 with TRBJ2-5, with 7 bases identical to TRBD2. Trimming removed 4 bases from V and 4 bases from J; junction bases left unmatched: 4. Germline assignment: CDR1 SGHNT and CDR2 YYREEE (reference sequence). The CDR3 contains 13 residues.

The CDR3 protein is CASSTGQGGTEAFF. The CDR3 DNA reads TGCGCCAGCAGCACCGGACAGGGAGGCACTGAAGCTTTCTTT. The rearrangement links TRBV4-1 to TRBJ1-1; 8 nucleotides align to TRBD1. The ends lost 5 bases at V and 4 bases at J; junction bases unmatched: 6. Germline V CDR1 and CDR2: MGHRA, YSYEKL. The CDR3 contains 14 residues.

This chain uses TRBV20-1 with TRBJ2-7, with unresolved D. The CDR3 has 11 residues. CDR1 DFQATT and CDR2 SNEGSKA come from the germline V gene (reference sequence). The V end was cut by 3 bases, the J end by 6 bases, with 9 bases between. In DNA form, the CDR3 reads TGCAGTGCTAGGAGAGGTTCCGAGCAGTACTTC. Translated: CSARRGSEQYF.

The CDR3 region is CASSQEGVRAGITEAFF. CDR3 nucleotide sequence: TGTGCCAGCAGCCAAGAGGGAGTGAGGGCGGGGATTACTGAAGCTTTCTTT. J is TRBJ1-1 and V is TRBV14; no clear D gene. CDR1 is SGHDN, CDR2 FVKESK, per germline. V shed 0 bases and J shed 5 bases, with 19 bases lying between them. This CDR3 is 17 amino acids long.

The rearrangement uses TRBV19 and TRBJ1-5; perhaps TRBD1 as D (6 bases). V gave up 3 bases and J gave up 7 bases, with 19 bases separating them. CDR1 and CDR2 from the germline V gene are LNHDA and SQIVND (reference sequence). The CDR3 contains 16 residues. CDR3 protein: CASSMERQGRGQPQHF. CDR3 nucleotides: TGTGCCAGTAGTATGGAGCGGCAGGGGAGGGGACAGCCCCAGCATTTT.

This clone has only one observation. The chain joins TRBV10-3 to TRBJ2-5; TRBD1 matches 10 bases. The CDR3 length is 14 residues. Germline CDR1 and CDR2: ENHRY and SYGVKD. Trimming took 5 bases from V and 3 from J; bases not matched to a gene: 3. The CDR3, as DNA: TGTGCCATCAGTCCCGGGACAGGGGAAGAGACCCAGTACTTC. It yields the protein CAISPGTGEETQYF.

The chain employs TRBV6-5 and TRBJ1-5; 7 bases agree with TRBD1. This CDR3 has 13 residues. The germline gives CDR1 MNHEY, CDR2 SVGAGI. J was trimmed by 2 bases and V by 7 bases; bases with no gene match: 2. The DNA for the CDR3 is TGTGCCAGCACCCAGGGGGGCAATCAGCCCCAGCATTTT. It translates to CASTQGGNQPQHF.

The chain combines TRBV2 with TRBJ1-1; unclear D gene. V dropped 6 bases and J dropped 1 base, with 6 bases sitting between them. The CDR3 covers 12 residues. Germline CDR1 is SNHLY and CDR2 is FYNNEI. CDR3 loop: CASSFSNTEAFF. DNA of the CDR3: TGTGCCAGCAGCTTTTCGAACACTGAAGCTTTCTTT.

This clone was seen a single time. The rearrangement links TRBV15 to TRBJ1-5; 9 nucleotides agree with TRBD1. The CDR3 consists of 16 residues. The germline V gene has CDR1 LNHNV and CDR2 YYDKDF (reference sequence). J lost 2 bases, V lost 3 bases, and 5 bases had no gene match. CDR3 in DNA: TGTGCCACCAGCAGCCTCCGGACAGGGGGCAATCAGCCCCAGCATTTT. Its translation: CATSSLRTGGNQPQHF.